The T cell receptor (beta chain) described here comes from a study of blood T cell repertoires in COVID-19. Across the whole study: Samples came from the United States, Italy and Spain, spanning acute and convalescent COVID-19. T cells, B-cell-depleted T cells, or PBMCs supplied cDNA or gDNA.

In the original analysis: Using reference gene primer amplification, nucleated cell counts were estimated. Generated by immunoSEQ multiplex PCR, the TCRdb table keeps only in-frame clones and is missing some. V and J calls and clone size are those listed in that table; D and trimming were worked out from the DNA. Counted here are roughly 75,000 clones, about four fifths occurring once; the ten biggest clones make up roughly 27%. There are 15 residues in the CDR3. CDR1 KGHDR and CDR2 SFDVKD come from the germline V gene. Trimming took off 2 bases at V and 5 bases at J, with 14 bases between the two ends.

The V and J genes are TRBV24-1 and TRBJ2-5, with a possible D match to TRBD1 (5 bases). Material for sequencing was peripheral blood. The sequence came from a man in his 70s with acute or convalescent COVID-19. The CDR3 loop is CATSDSGPKGETQYF. The CDR3 region has the DNA TGTGCCACCAGTGATTCCGGACCCAAGGGGGAGACCCAGTACTTC.